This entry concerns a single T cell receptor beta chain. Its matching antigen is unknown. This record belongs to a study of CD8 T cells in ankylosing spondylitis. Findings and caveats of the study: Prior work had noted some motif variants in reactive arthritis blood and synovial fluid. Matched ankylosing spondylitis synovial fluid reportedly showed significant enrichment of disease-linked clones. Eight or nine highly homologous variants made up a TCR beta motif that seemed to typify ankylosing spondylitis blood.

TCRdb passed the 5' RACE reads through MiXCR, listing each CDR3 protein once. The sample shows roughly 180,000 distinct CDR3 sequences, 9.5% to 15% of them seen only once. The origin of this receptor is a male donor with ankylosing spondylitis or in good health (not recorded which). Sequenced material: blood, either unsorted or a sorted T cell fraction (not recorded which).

CDR3 in DNA: TGTGCCAGCACCTGGTCGGGGGTTTCAGGATACAATGAGCAGTTCTTC. Translation: CASTWSGVSGYNEQFF. V gene TRBV7-2 combines with J gene TRBJ2-1, with D possibly matching TRBD2 (6 bases). V lost 7 bases and J 4 bases, leaving 20 bases between the germline ends. This CDR3 is 16 amino acids long. CDR1 and CDR2 (germline): SGHTA, FQGNSA.